This T cell receptor beta chain comes out of a study of T cells after yellow fever vaccination. Overall study context: The SMART-Seq v4 Ultra Low Input method served to prepare the low-cell-number fractions. Study results and limitations: A secondary response was less intense yet reached its peak sooner, at day 5 versus 15. Only a minor proportion of clonotypes was detected across both CD4 and CD8 compartments. Contamination of FACS-sorted repertoires by abundant clonotypes from the bulk population could occur.

Germline trimming cut 3 bases from V and 5 bases from J; bases unmatched to any gene: 5. This CDR3 is 15 amino acids long. CDR1 is SGHNT and CDR2 is YYREEE in the germline V gene (reference sequence). TCRdb re-called the 5' RACE reads with MiXCR, one entry per CDR3 protein. The data hold approximately 300,000 distinct CDR3 sequences, with 6.8% observed a single time. Concerning this clonotype itself: The antigen is undetermined.

The chain joins TRBV5-4 to TRBJ2-1, with 10 bases identical to TRBD1. The TCR was taken from a man aged 18 to 35 who received the YFV17D yellow fever vaccine. The sample in question was PBMCs, obtained roughly 46 days after the first yellow fever vaccination. CDR3 in DNA: TGTGCCAGCAGCTCAGGACAGGGGGACAACAATGAGCAGTTCTTC. Translated, it gives CASSSGQGDNNEQFF. Full variable domain (outside the CDR3, taken from reference TRBV5-4 and TRBJ2-1): ETGVTQSPTHLIKTRGQQVTLRCSSQSGHNTVSWYQQALGQGPQFIFQYYREEENGRGNFPPRFSGLQFPNYSSELNVNALELDDSALYLCASSSGQGDNNEQFFGPGTRLTVL.